This T cell receptor beta chain emerged from a study of identical twins. Points from the study as a whole: The degree of excess twin sharing was weaker in beta out-of-frame sequences. Invariant populations such as MAIT and iNKT cells could partly muddle zero-insertion analyses. Among monozygotic twins, out-of-frame TCR alpha sharing exceeded what models predicted.

Germline CDR1 reads SGHTA; CDR2 reads FQGNSA. V lost 5 bases and J lost 2; bases outside the gene matches: 5. The CDR3 has 16 amino acids. A universal primer site was added by template switching, and unique molecular identifiers were carried by the cDNA. MiXCR was run by TCRdb on the 5' RACE reads, yielding one entry per CDR3 protein. In the table there are under 300,000 distinct CDR3 sequences, around an eighth of which are singletons. In the case of this clonotype: No antigen is known for it.

This receptor was identified in a young woman in good health. The sequenced sample was memory (CD45RO+) T cells sorted from blood. The rearrangement uses TRBV7-2 and TRBJ2-3; 12 bases are a match to TRBD2. The CDR3 coding sequence is TGTGCCAGCAGCCGGGGGACTAGCGGGCCCACAGATACGCAGTATTTT. It is translated as CASSRGTSGPTDTQYF.